The clone carrying this T cell receptor beta chain was found a few times. Its specificity is unknown. TCRdb ran MiXCR on the 5' RACE reads and lists one entry per CDR3 protein. The table shows around 320,000 distinct CDR3 sequences, with 3.5% to 4.5% occurring only once. This entry is derived from a study of T cells after yellow fever vaccination. General study results and limits: The secondary response peaked faster, at day 5 versus 15, but was weaker. Just a small share of clonotypes turned up in the CD4 compartment as well as the CD8 compartment. Subsequent booster samples again held most clones from primary vaccination (roughly 95% CD4, 85% to 90% CD8). Contaminating bulk clonotypes could be abundant in FACS-sorted repertoires.

V lost 7 bases and J lost 2, with 10 bases in between. In germline, CDR1 is SQVTM, CDR2 ANQGSEA. The CDR3 runs 12 residues. This receptor was taken from a man younger than 35 who received the YFV17D yellow fever vaccine. The chain is built from TRBV29-1 and TRBJ2-3, with D perhaps matching TRBD1 (6 bases). The sample consisted of PBMCs, taken 15 days after the yellow fever booster vaccination. The chain's CDR3 is CSGTEATDTQYF. DNA of the CDR3: TGCAGCGGGACAGAAGCCACAGATACGCAGTATTTT.